The rows below give T cell receptor beta chains drawn from one sample of a study of CD8+CD57+ T cells in acquired aplastic anemia. TCRdb re-called the reads through MiXCR, storing one row per CDR3 protein. This repertoire shows 150,000 to 180,000 distinct CDR3 sequences, just over 50% found once; its top ten account for 9.5% to 15%. The sample taken for sequencing was sorted CD4+, CD8+, or CD8+CD57+ T cells (not recorded which) from PBMCs. These receptors were taken from a human donor with aplastic anemia. CDR3s include the opening cysteine and the closing phenylalanine or tryptophan. D genes are given only for firm matches. Not every row has a clone size; where given, it reads once, few, many or a size class.

D gene: NA
V gene: TRBV24-1
clone size: NA
J gene: TRBJ1-2
CDR3 protein: CATSDDGEIYTF
CDR3 DNA: TGTGCCACCAGTGATGATGGGGAAATTTACACCTTC

D gene: NA
V gene: TRBV10-3
clone size: many
J gene: TRBJ1-1
CDR3 protein: CAISRDSTEAFF
CDR3 DNA: TGTGCCATCAGTAGGGACTCCACTGAAGCTTTCTTT

D gene: NA
V gene: TRBV5-5
clone size: many
J gene: TRBJ2-7
CDR3 protein: CASSSAGTYEQYF
CDR3 DNA: TGTGCCAGCAGCTCGGCGGGGACCTACGAGCAGTACTTC

D gene: NA
V gene: TRBV2
clone size: once
J gene: TRBJ2-4
CDR3 protein: CASSRTEFLKNIQYF
CDR3 DNA: TGTGCCAGCAGCCGGACAGAGTTTCTCAAAAACATTCAGTACTTC

D gene: NA
V gene: TRBV7-9
clone size: few
J gene: TRBJ1-6
CDR3 protein: CASRQWSSYNSPLHF
CDR3 DNA: TGTGCCAGCAGGCAGTGGAGCTCCTATAATTCACCCCTCCACTTT

D gene: TRBD1
V gene: TRBV3-1
clone size: NA
J gene: TRBJ2-2
CDR3 protein: CASSRLDRGRSREDTGELFF
CDR3 DNA: TGTGCCAGCAGCCGCCTGGACAGGGGGCGAAGTCGGGAGGACACCGGGGAGCTGTTTTTT

D gene: TRBD1
V gene: TRBV13
clone size: many
J gene: TRBJ2-3
CDR3 protein: CASSQPGQGSDTQYF
CDR3 DNA: TGTGCCAGCAGCCAACCGGGACAGGGATCGGATACGCAGTATTTT

D gene: NA
V gene: TRBV20-1
clone size: NA
J gene: TRBJ1-4
CDR3 protein: CSGAVDEKLFF
CDR3 DNA: TGCAGTGGGGCCGTGGATGAAAAACTGTTTTTT

D gene: TRBD1
V gene: TRBV5-6
clone size: NA
J gene: TRBJ2-7
CDR3 protein: CASSLKDRVDEQYF
CDR3 DNA: TGTGCCAGCAGCCTCAAGGACAGGGTGGACGAGCAGTACTTC

D gene: NA
V gene: TRBV24-1
clone size: NA
J gene: TRBJ1-5
CDR3 protein: CATSDSRTAVEPQHF
CDR3 DNA: TGTGCCACCAGTGATTCTAGGACCGCGGTTGAGCCCCAGCATTTT

D gene: NA
V gene: TRBV7-9
clone size: NA
J gene: TRBJ2-7
CDR3 protein: CASSFSPGSDEQYF
CDR3 DNA: TGTGCCAGCAGCTTTTCTCCAGGGTCGGACGAGCAGTACTTC

D gene: TRBD1
V gene: TRBV2
clone size: once
J gene: TRBJ2-1
CDR3 protein: CASRADRVYNEQFF
CDR3 DNA: TGTGCCAGCAGGGCGGACAGGGTTTACAATGAGCAGTTCTTC

D gene: TRBD2
V gene: TRBV13
clone size: NA
J gene: TRBJ2-5
CDR3 protein: CVNSSRGGYQETQYF
CDR3 DNA: TGTGTCAACAGTTCTCGCGGGGGATACCAAGAGACCCAGTACTTC

D gene: NA
V gene: TRBV4-1
clone size: once
J gene: TRBJ1-2
CDR3 protein: CASSQISTGPGEGYTF
CDR3 DNA: TGCGCCAGCAGCCAAATATCGACTGGTCCGGGGGAGGGCTACACCTTC

D gene: NA
V gene: TRBV15
clone size: NA
J gene: TRBJ1-1
CDR3 protein: CATSDGGTNTEAFF
CDR3 DNA: TGTGCCACTAGCGACGGGGGCACGAACACTGAAGCTTTCTTT

D gene: NA
V gene: TRBV29-1
clone size: NA
J gene: TRBJ1-1
CDR3 protein: CSGRDTMNTEAFF
CDR3 DNA: TGCAGCGGCCGGGACACTATGAACACTGAAGCTTTCTTT

D gene: NA
V gene: TRBV7-9
clone size: many
J gene: TRBJ2-5
CDR3 protein: CASTQAGAGGYQETQYF
CDR3 DNA: TGTGCCAGCACCCAGGCGGGGGCAGGGGGGTACCAAGAGACCCAGTACTTC

D gene: TRBD2
V gene: TRBV11-1
clone size: many
J gene: TRBJ2-3
CDR3 protein: CASSWLAGGFTDTQYF
CDR3 DNA: TGTGCCAGCAGCTGGTTAGCGGGGGGTTTCACAGATACGCAGTATTTT

D gene: TRBD2
V gene: TRBV20-1
clone size: NA
J gene: TRBJ2-1
CDR3 protein: CSARSLADNLNEQFF
CDR3 DNA: TGCAGTGCTAGAAGTCTAGCGGACAACCTTAATGAGCAGTTCTTC

D gene: TRBD1
V gene: TRBV2
clone size: many
J gene: TRBJ2-6
CDR3 protein: CAGTLDRAGANVLTF
CDR3 DNA: TGTGCCGGTACTCTTGACAGGGCCGGGGCCAACGTCCTGACTTTC

D gene: NA
V gene: TRBV19
clone size: NA
J gene: TRBJ1-6
CDR3 protein: CASSIPQGRSPLHF
CDR3 DNA: TGTGCCAGTAGTATCCCGCAGGGACGTTCACCCCTCCACTTT

D gene: TRBD1
V gene: TRBV20-1
clone size: NA
J gene: TRBJ1-4
CDR3 protein: CSARDHLGGSGKLFF
CDR3 DNA: TGCAGTGCTAGAGATCATCTAGGGGGCTCGGGCAAACTGTTTTTT

D gene: TRBD1
V gene: TRBV20-1
clone size: many
J gene: TRBJ2-5
CDR3 protein: CSARDGGQKETQYF
CDR3 DNA: TGCAGTGCTAGAGATGGGGGACAGAAAGAGACCCAGTACTTC

D gene: NA
V gene: TRBV2
clone size: NA
J gene: TRBJ1-2
CDR3 protein: CASIQGPKNYGYTF
CDR3 DNA: TGTGCCAGTATACAGGGACCAAAGAACTATGGCTACACCTTC

D gene: TRBD1
V gene: TRBV11-2
clone size: many
J gene: TRBJ1-2
CDR3 protein: CASSLGRTGFRGYTF
CDR3 DNA: TGTGCCAGCAGCTTAGGTAGGACAGGGTTTAGAGGCTACACCTTC

D gene: TRBD1
V gene: TRBV27
clone size: NA
J gene: TRBJ2-7
CDR3 protein: CASSLRQGFPTYEQYF
CDR3 DNA: TGTGCCAGCAGTTTACGACAGGGGTTCCCAACCTACGAGCAGTACTTC

D gene: TRBD2
V gene: TRBV6-2/TRBV6-3
clone size: few
J gene: TRBJ2-3
CDR3 protein: CASSYGGSSGDYTDTQYF
CDR3 DNA: TGTGCCAGCAGTTATGGGGGGTCTAGCGGGGATTACACAGATACGCAGTATTTT

D gene: TRBD2
V gene: TRBV4-1
clone size: many
J gene: TRBJ2-5
CDR3 protein: CASSQGLAGEETQYF
CDR3 DNA: TGCGCCAGCAGCCAAGGCCTAGCGGGGGAAGAGACCCAGTACTTC

D gene: TRBD2
V gene: TRBV4-2
clone size: many
J gene: TRBJ2-1
CDR3 protein: CASSQDSGRGSDEQFF
CDR3 DNA: TGTGCCAGCAGCCAAGATTCAGGGAGGGGATCGGATGAGCAGTTCTTC

D gene: TRBD1
V gene: TRBV29-1
clone size: many
J gene: TRBJ2-2
CDR3 protein: CSVEEGQGTGELFF
CDR3 DNA: TGCAGCGTTGAAGAGGGACAGGGCACCGGGGAGCTGTTTTTT

D gene: NA
V gene: TRBV10-3
clone size: few
J gene: TRBJ2-2
CDR3 protein: CAISDVINTGELFF
CDR3 DNA: TGTGCCATCAGTGACGTAATAAACACCGGGGAGCTGTTTTTT

D gene: NA
V gene: TRBV7-6
clone size: many
J gene: TRBJ1-1
CDR3 protein: CASKPQENTEAFF
CDR3 DNA: TGTGCCAGCAAGCCGCAGGAAAACACTGAAGCTTTCTTT

D gene: NA
V gene: TRBV5-1
clone size: many
J gene: TRBJ1-5
CDR3 protein: CASSTGGASSNQPQHF
CDR3 DNA: TGCGCCAGCAGCACCGGAGGGGCAAGTAGCAATCAGCCCCAGCATTTT

D gene: TRBD1
V gene: TRBV6-4
clone size: few
J gene: TRBJ1-6
CDR3 protein: CASRDRDNSPLHF
CDR3 DNA: TGTGCCAGCAGGGACAGGGATAATTCACCCCTCCACTTT

D gene: NA
V gene: TRBV7-9
clone size: many
J gene: TRBJ1-1
CDR3 protein: CASSSGPGITEAFF
CDR3 DNA: TGTGCCAGCAGCAGCGGGCCAGGGATCACTGAAGCTTTCTTT

D gene: TRBD1
V gene: TRBV11-1
clone size: NA
J gene: TRBJ2-2
CDR3 protein: CASSWGQENTGELFF
CDR3 DNA: TGTGCCAGCAGCTGGGGACAGGAGAACACCGGGGAGCTGTTTTTT

D gene: NA
V gene: TRBV20-1
clone size: NA
J gene: TRBJ1-1
CDR3 protein: CSASRENTEAFF
CDR3 DNA: TGCAGTGCCAGCAGGGAGAACACTGAAGCTTTCTTT